These 32 T cell receptor beta chains were sequenced from one sample in a study of T-cell reconstitution after alpha-beta-depleted transplantation in children. Unique molecular identifiers were built into the TCRbeta library. Using its own MiXCR run on the PCR reads, TCRdb lists one record per CDR3 protein. The sample has 230,000 or so distinct CDR3 sequences, over 9.5% seen once. This specimen consisted of PBMCs from the stem cell graft donor, obtained from the stem cell graft. The receptors were gathered from a human donor who donated a stem cell graft to a child with SCID.

This clonotype has a count of ten or more. This chain connects TRBV7-2 to TRBJ1-1, with TRBD1 matching 10 bases. Looked up from germline, CDR1 is SGHTA and CDR2 is FQGNSA. Trimming took 6 bases from V and 4 from J; bases not matched to a gene: 5. This CDR3 is 14 amino acids long. CDR3 loop: CASRFGQGGTEAFF. Here the CDR3 DNA reads TGTGCCAGCAGATTCGGACAGGGGGGCACTGAAGCTTTCTTT.

This clonotype was detected only a few times. The chain joins TRBV5-1 to TRBJ2-7; the D gene could be TRBD1 or TRBD2 (6 bases each). Germline V gene sequence: CDR1 SGHRS, CDR2 YFSETQ. This CDR3 is built from 16 residues. Trimming took off 0 bases at V and 2 bases at J, with 15 bases between the two ends. CDR3 loop: CASSLVRGGFTYEQYF. The CDR3 DNA follows: TGCGCCAGCAGCTTGGTAAGAGGGGGGTTCACCTACGAGCAGTACTTC. The whole variable domain, filled in from reference TRBV5-1 and TRBJ2-7, reads KAGVTQTPRYLIKTRGQQVTLSCSPISGHRSVSWYQQTPGQGLQFLFEYFSETQRNKGNFPGRFSGRQFSNSRSEMNVSTLELGDSALYLCASSLVRGGFTYEQYFGPGTRLTVT.

The DNA of the CDR3 is TGTGCCACCGAGAGAAACACCGGGGAGCTGTTTTTT. Its protein is CATERNTGELFF. The rearrangement joins TRBV24-1 to TRBJ2-2; D gene uncertain. The CDR3 has 12 amino acids. Trimming removed 9 bases from V and 2 bases from J, with 6 bases in between. Looked up from germline, CDR1 is KGHDR and CDR2 is SFDVKD.

This clonotype turned up a few times. The J gene is TRBJ2-2, the V gene TRBV7-9; 9 bases match TRBD1. The V gene end was trimmed by 4 bases and the J gene end by 5 bases; junction bases not matched to a gene: 5. This CDR3 contains 15 residues. CDR1 and CDR2 from the germline V gene are SEHNR and FQNEAQ (reference sequence). In DNA, the CDR3 is TGTGCCAGCAGCTCACACAGGGGGCTGACCGGGGAGCTGTTTTTT. Translated, it gives CASSSHRGLTGELFF.

This clonotype was counted ten times or more. J is TRBJ1-1 and V is TRBV5-1, with D unresolved. Germline V gene sequence: CDR1 SGHRS, CDR2 YFSETQ. The length of the CDR3 is 12 residues. Between the trimmed V and J ends, which lost 4 bases and 1 base, there was a span of 5 bases. The CDR3 protein is CASSKENTEAFF. CDR3 DNA: TGCGCCAGCAGCAAGGAGAACACTGAAGCTTTCTTT.

In this sample, this clonotype turned up many times. This chain links TRBV20-1 with TRBJ1-6; possibly TRBD1 for D (5 bases). This CDR3 contains 17 residues. The V end was cut by 2 bases, the J end by 0 bases, with 14 bases between. The germline gives CDR1 DFQATT, CDR2 SNEGSKA (reference sequence). The CDR3 DNA reads as TGCAGTGCTAGACCGTTTGGGGGGAGCTCCTATAATTCACCCCTCCACTTT. It codes for CSARPFGGSSYNSPLHF.

This clonotype was seen at least ten times. The chain couples TRBV10-2 to TRBJ2-1; perhaps TRBD1 as D (5 bases). The CDR3 is made up of 14 amino acids. Trimming shortened V by 6 bases and J by 9 bases, and 18 bases separated the two germline ends. The V gene's germline CDR1 is WSHSY and CDR2 SAAADI. CDR3 nucleotide sequence: TGCGCCAGCAGGGCTTATCAGGGCTCCGGTGAGCAGTTCTTC. Protein product: CASRAYQGSGEQFF.

This clonotype has at least ten counts. This sequence joins TRBV4-2 and TRBJ2-7; D call uncertain. This CDR3 is 14 amino acids long. Looked up from germline, CDR1 is LGHNA and CDR2 is YNFKEQ. Between the trimmed V and J ends, which lost 0 bases and 2 bases, there was a span of 8 bases. CDR3 sequence (DNA): TGTGCCAGCAGCCAAGAAGGTCACGCCTACGAGCAGTACTTC. Protein product: CASSQEGHAYEQYF.

This clonotype showed up just a few times. The chain couples TRBV5-1 to TRBJ2-5; 11 bases align to TRBD1. Germline V gene sequence: CDR1 SGHRS, CDR2 YFSETQ. The V gene end was trimmed by 5 bases and the J gene end by 1 base; junction bases not matched to a gene: 4. This CDR3 is 15 amino acids long. The CDR3 here is CASSYGTGGQETQYF. The CDR3 bases are TGCGCCAGCAGTTACGGGACAGGGGGCCAAGAGACCCAGTACTTC.

The sample holds many counts of this clonotype. The rearrangement links TRBV7-9 to TRBJ2-7; D gene ambiguous. The CDR3 extends over 16 amino acids. Germline assignment: CDR1 SEHNR and CDR2 FQNEAQ (reference sequence). V gave up 5 bases and J gave up 2 bases, with 19 bases separating them. CDR3 sequence reads: CASSHDWVPQTYEQYF. CDR3 DNA: TGTGCCAGCAGCCATGATTGGGTCCCGCAAACCTACGAGCAGTACTTC.

At least ten counts were recorded for this clonotype. J is TRBJ2-3 and V is TRBV5-1; D is possibly TRBD2 (6 bases). The germline CDR1 and CDR2 sequences are SGHRS and YFSETQ. This CDR3 comprises 15 residues. The V gene lost 6 bases and the J gene lost 2 bases, with 16 bases spanning the gap. The CDR3 region is CASTSGSGYTDTQYF. The CDR3 bases are TGCGCCAGCACCTCAGGTAGCGGTTACACAGATACGCAGTATTTT. Full variable domain (remainder filled in from reference TRBV5-1 and TRBJ2-3): KAGVTQTPRYLIKTRGQQVTLSCSPISGHRSVSWYQQTPGQGLQFLFEYFSETQRNKGNFPGRFSGRQFSNSRSEMNVSTLELGDSALYLCASTSGSGYTDTQYFGPGTRLTVL.

This clonotype came up many times. The rearrangement uses TRBV12-3 or TRBV12-4 and TRBJ2-1; 7 nucleotides agree with TRBD2. J was trimmed by 6 bases and V by 6 bases; bases with no gene match: 5. This CDR3 contains 13 residues. Written as DNA, the CDR3 is TGTGCCAGCAGGCAAACGGGGGGCAATGAGCAGTTCTTC. Protein product: CASRQTGGNEQFF.

The chain joins TRBV18 to TRBJ2-2; D is perhaps TRBD1 or TRBD2 (5 bases each). Germline assignment: CDR1 KGHSH and CDR2 LQKENI. The CDR3 is made up of 15 amino acids. V was cut by 3 bases and J by 5 bases, with 13 bases left in between. CDR3 in amino acids: CASSPGTPGTGELFF. CDR3 bases: TGTGCCAGCTCACCCGGGACCCCGGGGACCGGGGAGCTGTTTTTT.

At least ten counts were recorded for this clonotype. The rearrangement joins TRBV6-1 to TRBJ2-7; the match to TRBD2 covers 12 bases. CDR3 length equals 16 residues. V shed 5 bases, J shed 1 base, and the junction held 6 bases outside the gene matches. Looked up from germline, CDR1 is MNHNS and CDR2 is SASEGT. The CDR3 bases are TGTGCCAGCAGTCCCGGACTAGCGGGGCGATCCTACGAGCAGTACTTC. It translates to CASSPGLAGRSYEQYF.

This clonotype has ten or more counts. V is TRBV12-3 or TRBV12-4 and J is TRBJ2-7; maybe TRBD1 (5 bases). V lost 5 bases and J 2 bases, leaving 13 bases between the germline ends. The CDR3 extends over 14 amino acids. The CDR3 loop reads CASSTGLSTYEQYF. CDR3 coding DNA: TGTGCCAGCAGTACAGGATTATCCACCTACGAGCAGTACTTC.

The chain uses TRBV5-1 and TRBJ2-1; 8 bases are shared with TRBD2. CDR1 and CDR2 (germline): SGHRS, YFSETQ. CDR3 size: 16 residues. Unmatched junction bases numbered 10, after V lost 5 bases and J lost 3 bases. This chain's CDR3 is CASRSQAGAIYNEQFF. The CDR3 DNA reads as TGCGCCAGCAGGTCCCAAGCGGGGGCGATCTACAATGAGCAGTTCTTC.

This clonotype was counted ten times or more. J is TRBJ1-2 and V is TRBV5-6; tentative D call: TRBD1 (5 bases). This CDR3 contains 16 residues. V was shortened by 4 bases and J by 1 base, with 17 bases between the two germline ends. Germline V gene sequence: CDR1 SGHDT, CDR2 YYEEEE. For the CDR3, the DNA is TGTGCCAGCAGCCCCACGGGACTTCGCCTTAACTATGGCTACACCTTC. It codes for CASSPTGLRLNYGYTF.

The table lists this clonotype with many counts. This chain links TRBV19 with TRBJ2-7, with 9 bases lining up with TRBD2. Trimming at V came to 5 bases and at J to 0 bases, leaving 2 bases not matched to a gene. The CDR3 extends over 14 amino acids. CDR1 is LNHDA, CDR2 SQIVND, per germline (reference sequence). CDR3 sequence: CASSSAGGSYEQYF. CDR3 in DNA: TGTGCCAGTAGTTCAGCGGGGGGCTCCTACGAGCAGTACTTC.

The V gene is TRBV29-1, the J gene TRBJ1-1; 8 bases map to TRBD1. CDR1 and CDR2 (germline): SQVTM, ANQGSEA. The CDR3 consists of 12 residues. The J segment lost 4 bases and the V segment lost 6 bases, leaving 4 bases of the junction unmatched. CDR3 region: CSVLTGATEAFF. For the CDR3, the DNA is TGCAGCGTCCTGACAGGGGCCACTGAAGCTTTCTTT.

This clonotype occurred many times. This chain uses TRBV7-2 with TRBJ2-7; 14 bases agree with TRBD2. The CDR3 has 17 residues. The germline gives CDR1 SGHTA, CDR2 FQGNSA. V was pared by 2 bases and J by 2 bases, with 5 bases of the junction left unmatched. The CDR3 spells CASSLPRTSGGTYEQYF. The CDR3 DNA is TGTGCCAGCAGCTTACCCCGGACTAGCGGGGGGACCTACGAGCAGTACTTC.

This clonotype was recorded at least ten times. The J gene is TRBJ1-2, the V gene TRBV6-2 or TRBV6-3, with D hard to call. Germline-derived CDR1 and CDR2 are MNHEY and SVGEGT. With 6 bases removed from V and 4 bases from J, the gap between germline ends came to 15 bases. This CDR3 region has 14 residues. The CDR3 nucleotides read TGTGCCAGCAGCCCCCCGGGGAAGATCTATGGCTACACCTTC. Amino acids: CASSPPGKIYGYTF.

There are many counts of this clonotype. The CDR3 DNA reads TGTGCCAGCAGCCCGAGGACAGGCTGGAAGACGTACTTC. Amino acids: CASSPRTGWKTYF. This chain joins TRBV27 and TRBJ2-7, with TRBD1 matching 7 bases. Trimming cost V 6 bases and J 12 bases; bases outside gene matches: 14. The CDR3 runs 13 residues. Germline V lookup: CDR1 MNHEY, CDR2 SMNVEV (reference sequence).

This clonotype was seen a few times. The genes are TRBV20-1 and TRBJ1-2; D is ambiguous. CDR1 and CDR2 from the germline V gene are DFQATT and SNEGSKA (reference sequence). V dropped 6 bases and J dropped 6 bases, with 20 bases sitting between them. The CDR3 length is 14 residues. In DNA, the CDR3 is TGCAGTGCCTCAAACCCCGATCGATTTCATGGCTACACCTTC. Protein: CSASNPDRFHGYTF.

Many counts were recorded for this clonotype. This rearrangement joins TRBV5-1 to TRBJ1-1; D unclear. CDR1 and CDR2 from the germline V gene are SGHRS and YFSETQ. V dropped 6 bases and J dropped 10 bases, with 19 bases sitting between them. The CDR3 consists of 13 residues. DNA for the CDR3: TGCGCCAGCAACTCAGAGGGCGTCGGTGTAGCTTTCTTT. Translation gives CASNSEGVGVAFF.

The chain uses TRBV7-2 and TRBJ1-1; perhaps TRBD1 as D (5 bases). V gave up 5 bases and J gave up 8 bases, with 15 bases separating them. CDR1 is SGHTA, CDR2 FQGNSA, per germline. The CDR3 loop spans 13 amino acids. DNA for the CDR3: TGTGCCAGCAGCCGTTATTCGACAGAGGAAGCTTTCTTT. This translates into CASSRYSTEEAFF.

Many counts were recorded for this clonotype. This chain connects TRBV20-1 to TRBJ2-1, with 7 bases fitting TRBD1. Germline CDR1 and CDR2: DFQATT and SNEGSKA (reference sequence). This CDR3 has 16 amino acids. The junction had 9 bases not matched to a gene; V was cut back by 0 bases and J by 4 bases. The CDR3: CSARDVGTEKYNEQFF. CDR3 nucleotides: TGCAGTGCTAGAGATGTAGGGACAGAGAAGTACAATGAGCAGTTCTTC.

In this sample, this clonotype turned up many times. The J gene is TRBJ1-1, the V gene TRBV6-2 or TRBV6-3, with D hard to call. CDR1 and CDR2 from the germline V gene are MNHEY and SVGEGT. The CDR3 covers 11 residues. V was trimmed by 9 bases and J by 10 bases, leaving 15 bases between them. This chain's CDR3 is CASTPGFGAFF. CDR3 coding DNA: TGTGCCAGTACCCCAGGATTCGGAGCTTTCTTT.

This clonotype has ten or more counts. The chain combines TRBV12-3 or TRBV12-4 with TRBJ1-4, with 8 bases that match TRBD1. This CDR3 comprises 13 residues. The V segment lost 6 bases and the J segment 5 bases; nucleotides outside the gene matches: 2. CDR3 protein: CASRGQVNEKLFF. CDR3 coding DNA: TGTGCCAGCAGGGGACAGGTGAATGAAAAACTGTTTTTT.

The table lists this clonotype with many counts. The V call is TRBV9, the J call TRBJ1-1; D remains ambiguous. CDR3 length: 12 amino acids. CDR1 is SGDLS and CDR2 is YYNGEE in the germline V gene. V was clipped by 0 bases and J by 7 bases, with 7 bases between them. In DNA, the CDR3 is TGTGCCAGCAGCGTAGAGGAGGGTGAAGCTTTCTTT. Encoded protein: CASSVEEGEAFF.

This clonotype came up many times. This chain uses TRBV7-9 with TRBJ2-2; 10 positions match TRBD1. V lost 5 bases to trimming and J lost 5 bases; unmatched junction nucleotides: 5. Germline CDR1 and CDR2: SEHNR and FQNEAQ (reference sequence). CDR3 length: 15 amino acids. This CDR3 is CASSPDRGRTGELFF. CDR3 DNA sequence: TGTGCCAGCAGCCCTGACAGGGGGCGGACCGGGGAGCTGTTTTTT.

The sample holds many counts of this clonotype. The rearrangement links TRBV29-1 to TRBJ2-5; a weak D match, TRBD2 (5 bases). Per germline, CDR1 SQVTM and CDR2 ANQGSEA. CDR3 size: 13 residues. Trimming left V 7 bases short and J 4 bases short, with 16 bases between. CDR3 sequence reads: CSARKDGGETQYF. The CDR3 DNA follows: TGCAGCGCAAGAAAAGACGGAGGAGAGACCCAGTACTTC.

This clonotype was observed at least ten times. The rearrangement links TRBV5-1 to TRBJ2-1; 16 nucleotides match TRBD2. This CDR3 comprises 20 residues. The J segment lost 0 bases and the V segment lost 3 bases, leaving 9 bases of the junction unmatched. Germline V gene lookup returns CDR1 SGHRS and CDR2 YFSETQ. The CDR3 DNA is TGCGCCAGCAGCTCTCCGGGACTAGCGGGGGGGAGAAGCTCCTACAATGAGCAGTTCTTC. This encodes CASSSPGLAGGRSSYNEQFF.